This T cell receptor beta chain was identified in a study of identical twins. TCRdb reprocessed the 5' RACE reads with MiXCR, giving one entry per CDR3 protein. The table includes under 1 million distinct CDR3 sequences, approximately 13% detected once. The V gene's germline CDR1 is SQVTM and CDR2 ANQGSEA. J lost 4 bases, V lost 7 bases, and 23 bases had no gene match. This CDR3 is built from 18 residues. This sample was shared with a second study, whose subject was yellow fever vaccine responses in identical twins.

This TCR was recovered from a young woman in good health. Sequencing used PBMCs. The chain is built from TRBV29-1 and TRBJ2-7; 9 bases agree with TRBD1. The chain's CDR3 is CSGLSPGQGKVLTYEQYF. The CDR3 bases are TGCAGCGGCCTATCTCCGGGACAGGGTAAGGTTTTGACGTACGAGCAGTACTTC.